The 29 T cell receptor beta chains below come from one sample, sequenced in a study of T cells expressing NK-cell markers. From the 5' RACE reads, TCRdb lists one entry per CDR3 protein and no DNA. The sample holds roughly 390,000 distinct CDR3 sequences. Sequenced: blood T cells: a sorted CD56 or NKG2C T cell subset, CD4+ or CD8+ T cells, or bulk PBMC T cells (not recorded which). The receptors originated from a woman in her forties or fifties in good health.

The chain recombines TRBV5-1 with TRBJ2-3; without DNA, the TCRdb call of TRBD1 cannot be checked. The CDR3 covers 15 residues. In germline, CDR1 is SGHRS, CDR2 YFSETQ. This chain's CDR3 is CASSWTGEGADTQYF.

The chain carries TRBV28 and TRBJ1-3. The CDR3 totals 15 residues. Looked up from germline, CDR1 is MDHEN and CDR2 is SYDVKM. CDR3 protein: CASTLGSIPGNTIYF. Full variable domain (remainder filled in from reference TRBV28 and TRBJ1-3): DVKVTQSSRYLVKRTGEKVFLECVQDMDHENMFWYRQDPGLGLRLIYFSYDVKMKEKGDIPEGYSVSREKKERFSLILESASTNQTSMYLCASTLGSIPGNTIYFGEGSWLTVV.

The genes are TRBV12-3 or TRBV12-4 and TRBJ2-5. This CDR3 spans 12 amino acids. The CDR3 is CASSLYGETQYF.

CDR3 sequence: CASSGTGVYEQYF. V usage is TRBV25-1 and J usage is TRBJ2-7; TCRdb names TRBD1, which stays unverified in the absence of DNA. The CDR3 sequence is 13 residues long. In germline, CDR1 is MGHDK, CDR2 SYGVNS.

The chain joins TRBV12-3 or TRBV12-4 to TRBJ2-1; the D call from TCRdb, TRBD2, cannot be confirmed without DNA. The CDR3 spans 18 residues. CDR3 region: CASSSPGGLAGVVNELVF.

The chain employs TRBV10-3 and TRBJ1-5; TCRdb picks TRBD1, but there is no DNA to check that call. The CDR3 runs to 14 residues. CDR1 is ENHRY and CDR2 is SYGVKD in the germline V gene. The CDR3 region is CAISESRGREPQHF.

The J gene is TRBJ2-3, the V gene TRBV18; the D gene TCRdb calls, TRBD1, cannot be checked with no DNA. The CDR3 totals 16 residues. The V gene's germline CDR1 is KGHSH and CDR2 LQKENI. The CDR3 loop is CASSPLRTGHTDTQYF. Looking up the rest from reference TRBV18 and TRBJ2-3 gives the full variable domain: NAGVMQNPRHLVRRRGQEARLRCSPMKGHSHVYWYRQLPEEGLKFMVYLQKENIIDESGMPKERFSAEFPKEGPSILRIQQVVRGDSAAYFCASSPLRTGHTDTQYFGPGTRLTVL.

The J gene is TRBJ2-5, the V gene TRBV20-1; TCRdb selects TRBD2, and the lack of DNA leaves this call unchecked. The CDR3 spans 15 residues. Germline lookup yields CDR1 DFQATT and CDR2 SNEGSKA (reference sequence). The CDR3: CSARVQLARKETQYF.

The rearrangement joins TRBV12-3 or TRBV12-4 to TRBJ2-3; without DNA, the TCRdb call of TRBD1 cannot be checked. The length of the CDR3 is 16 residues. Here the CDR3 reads CASSNPPGDVTDTQYF.

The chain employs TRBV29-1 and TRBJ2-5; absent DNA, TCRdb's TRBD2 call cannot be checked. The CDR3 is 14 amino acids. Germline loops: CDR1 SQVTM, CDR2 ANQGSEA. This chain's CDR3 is CSVEDPGREETQYF.

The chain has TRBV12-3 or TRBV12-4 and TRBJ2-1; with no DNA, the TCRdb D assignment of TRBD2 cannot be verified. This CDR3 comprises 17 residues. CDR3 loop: CASSTLFGGRALNEQFF.

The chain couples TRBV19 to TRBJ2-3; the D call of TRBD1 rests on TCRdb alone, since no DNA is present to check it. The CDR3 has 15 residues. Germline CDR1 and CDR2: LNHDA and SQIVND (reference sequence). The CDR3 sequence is CASSISQPGTDTQYF.

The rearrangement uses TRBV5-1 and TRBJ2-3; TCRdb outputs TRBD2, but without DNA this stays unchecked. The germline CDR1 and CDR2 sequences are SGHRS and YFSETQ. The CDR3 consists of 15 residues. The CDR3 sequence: CASSTSGPSTDTQYF.

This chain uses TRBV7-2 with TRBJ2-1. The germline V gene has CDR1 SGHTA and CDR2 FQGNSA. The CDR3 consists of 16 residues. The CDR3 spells CASSLVSTSSYNEQFF.

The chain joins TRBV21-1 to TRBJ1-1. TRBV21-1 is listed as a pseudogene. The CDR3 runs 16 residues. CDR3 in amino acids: CASSKAEVHLRTEAFF.

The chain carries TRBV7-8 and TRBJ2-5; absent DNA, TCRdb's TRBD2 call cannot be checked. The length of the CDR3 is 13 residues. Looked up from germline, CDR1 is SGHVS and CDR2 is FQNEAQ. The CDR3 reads CASSLWGEETQYF.

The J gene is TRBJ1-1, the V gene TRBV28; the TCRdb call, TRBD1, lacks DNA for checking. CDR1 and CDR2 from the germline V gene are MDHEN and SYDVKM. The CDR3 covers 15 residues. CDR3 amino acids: CASSFRTVGHTEAFF.

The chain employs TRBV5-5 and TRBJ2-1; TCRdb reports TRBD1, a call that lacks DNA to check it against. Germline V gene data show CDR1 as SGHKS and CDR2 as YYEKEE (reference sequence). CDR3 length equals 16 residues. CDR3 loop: CASSGTTGTGYNEQFF.

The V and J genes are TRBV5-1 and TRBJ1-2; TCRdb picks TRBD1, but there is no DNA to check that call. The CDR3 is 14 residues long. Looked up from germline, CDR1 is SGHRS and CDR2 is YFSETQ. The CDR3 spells CASSLTDRRYGYTF.

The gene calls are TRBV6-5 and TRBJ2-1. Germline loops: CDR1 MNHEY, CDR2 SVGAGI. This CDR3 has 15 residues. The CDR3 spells CASSLSVGPDNEQFF.

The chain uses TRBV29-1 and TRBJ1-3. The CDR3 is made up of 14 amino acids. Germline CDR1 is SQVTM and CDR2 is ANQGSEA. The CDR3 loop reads CSVEDLGRGNTIYF.

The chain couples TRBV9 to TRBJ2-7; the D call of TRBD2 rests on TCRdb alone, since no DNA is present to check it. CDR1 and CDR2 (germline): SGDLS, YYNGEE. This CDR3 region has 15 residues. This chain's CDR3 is CASSESPGLTYEQYF.

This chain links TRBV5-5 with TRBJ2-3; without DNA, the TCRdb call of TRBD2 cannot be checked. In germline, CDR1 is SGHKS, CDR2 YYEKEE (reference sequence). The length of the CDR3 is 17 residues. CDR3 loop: CASSVGLAGGETDTQYF.

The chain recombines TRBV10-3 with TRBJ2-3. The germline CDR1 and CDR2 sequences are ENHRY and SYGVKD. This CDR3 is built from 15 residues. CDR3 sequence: CAIGLAESSTDTQYF.

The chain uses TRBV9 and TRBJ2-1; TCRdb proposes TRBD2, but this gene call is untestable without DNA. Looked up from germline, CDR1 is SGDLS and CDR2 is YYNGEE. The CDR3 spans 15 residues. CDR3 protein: CASSGLAGDYNEQFF.

Here the CDR3 reads CASTRTGTTGELFF. The chain employs TRBV2 and TRBJ2-2; the D gene TCRdb calls, TRBD1, cannot be checked with no DNA. Germline assignment: CDR1 SNHLY and CDR2 FYNNEI. The CDR3 has 14 residues.

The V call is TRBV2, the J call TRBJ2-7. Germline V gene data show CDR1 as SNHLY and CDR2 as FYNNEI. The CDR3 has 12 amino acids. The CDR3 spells CASRGWNYEQYF.

This CDR3 is CASSLRVYEQYF. The J gene is TRBJ2-7, the V gene TRBV12-3 or TRBV12-4; TCRdb designates TRBD2, a call that cannot be tested without DNA. This CDR3 spans 12 amino acids.

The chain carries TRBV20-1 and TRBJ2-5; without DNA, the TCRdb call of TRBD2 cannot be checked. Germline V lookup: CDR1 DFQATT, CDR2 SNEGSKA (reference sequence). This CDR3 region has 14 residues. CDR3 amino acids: CSARQSGGKETQYF.